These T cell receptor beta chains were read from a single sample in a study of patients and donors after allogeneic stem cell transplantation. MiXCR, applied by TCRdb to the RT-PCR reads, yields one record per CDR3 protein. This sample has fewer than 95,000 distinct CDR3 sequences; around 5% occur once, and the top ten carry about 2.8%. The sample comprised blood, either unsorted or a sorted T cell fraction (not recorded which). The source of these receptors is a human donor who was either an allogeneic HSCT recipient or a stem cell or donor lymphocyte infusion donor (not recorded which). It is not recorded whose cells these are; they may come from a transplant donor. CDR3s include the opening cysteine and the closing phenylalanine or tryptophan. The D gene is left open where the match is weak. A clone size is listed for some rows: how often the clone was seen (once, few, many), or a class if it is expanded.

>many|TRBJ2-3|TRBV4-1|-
TGCGCCAGCAGCCAAACGGGGGCGCGGTGGGCAGATACGCAGTATTTT
CASSQTGARWADTQYF
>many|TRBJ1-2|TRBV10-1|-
TGCGCCAGCAGCCCGGGACGGTTATATGGCTACACCTTC
CASSPGRLYGYTF
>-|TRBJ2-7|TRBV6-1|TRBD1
TGTGCCAGCAGAGACAGGGCAAGAACCTACGAGCAGTACTTC
CASRDRARTYEQYF
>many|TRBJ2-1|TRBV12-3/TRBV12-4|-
TGTGCCAGCAGCCGACTCAGGTATGAGCAGTTCTTC
CASSRLRYEQFF
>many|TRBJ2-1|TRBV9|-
TGTGCCAGCAGCTCGACGACTGCGCCGGGTGGAGAGCAGTTCTTC
CASSSTTAPGGEQFF
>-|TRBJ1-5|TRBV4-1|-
TGCGCCAGCAGTGACCAGCCCCCCGGGATAACCAATCAGCCCCAGCATTTT
CASSDQPPGITNQPQHF
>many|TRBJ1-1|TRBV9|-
TGTGCCAGCAGCGTAGCGGGGGGGGGTACTGAAGCTTTCTTT
CASSVAGGGTEAFF
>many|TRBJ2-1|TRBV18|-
TGTGCCAGCTCACTCTCCCAGCGGGACAATGAGCAGTTCTTC
CASSLSQRDNEQFF
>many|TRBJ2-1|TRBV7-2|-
TGTGCCAGCAGCCCCCAGGGACAGCAGTTCTTC
CASSPQGQQFF
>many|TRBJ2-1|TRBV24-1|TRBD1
TGTGCCACCAGTGATTGGGGACAGGGATGGCAGTTCTTC
CATSDWGQGWQFF
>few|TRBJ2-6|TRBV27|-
TGTGCCAGCAGTTCCGGGATCTCTGGGGCCAACGTCCTGACTTTC
CASSSGISGANVLTF
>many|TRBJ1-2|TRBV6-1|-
TGTGCCAGCACCGTCTCCCTGGGTGGGGCAAGCGGCTACACCTTC
CASTVSLGGASGYTF
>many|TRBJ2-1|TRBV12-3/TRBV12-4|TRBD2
TGTGCCAGCAGTTTGGGACTAGCGGGAGCTCGTGGCAATGAGCAGTTCTTC
CASSLGLAGARGNEQFF